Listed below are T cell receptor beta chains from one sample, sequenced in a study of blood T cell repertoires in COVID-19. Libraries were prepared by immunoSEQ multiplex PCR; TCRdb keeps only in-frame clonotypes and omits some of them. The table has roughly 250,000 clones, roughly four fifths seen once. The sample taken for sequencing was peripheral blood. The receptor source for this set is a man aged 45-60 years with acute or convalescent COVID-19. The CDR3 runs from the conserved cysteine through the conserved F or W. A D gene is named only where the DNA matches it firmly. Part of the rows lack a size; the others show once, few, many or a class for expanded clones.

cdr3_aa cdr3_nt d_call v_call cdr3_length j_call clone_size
CASRTVDSYEQYF TGTGCCAGCAGGACAGTTGACTCCTACGAGCAGTACTTC - TRBV28 13 TRBJ2-7 -
CASSISVGGAEAFF TGTGCCAGTAGTATATCCGTGGGGGGGGCTGAAGCTTTCTTT - TRBV19 14 TRBJ1-1 -
CASSLGLYGYTF TGCGCCAGCAGCTTGGGACTCTATGGCTACACCTTC - TRBV5-1 12 TRBJ1-2 -
CASSLGHPAGETQYF TGTGCCAGCAGCTTAGGTCACCCGGCAGGCGAGACCCAGTACTTC - TRBV11-2 15 TRBJ2-5 -
CASSLDGGTKNIQYF TGTGCCAGCAGCTTAGACGGGGGAACCAAAAACATTCAGTACTTC - TRBV7-9 15 TRBJ2-4 once
CASSLGQGINQPQHF TGCGCCAGCAGCTTGGGGCAGGGGATTAATCAGCCCCAGCATTTT - TRBV5-1 15 TRBJ1-5 -
CASSPSRLAGGNEQFF TGTGCCAGCAGTCCCTCTAGACTAGCGGGGGGCAATGAGCAGTTCTTC TRBD2 TRBV27 16 TRBJ2-1 once
CASSMFGERNTEAFF TGTGCCAGTAGTATGTTCGGAGAACGGAACACTGAAGCTTTCTTT - TRBV19 15 TRBJ1-1 once
CASSSRGVYEQYF TGTGCCAGCAGCTCCCGCGGTGTGTACGAGCAGTACTTC - TRBV11-2 13 TRBJ2-7 -
CASSLLWPSGQGYTF TGTGCCAGCAGTTTATTATGGCCCTCCGGACAAGGCTACACCTTC - TRBV28 15 TRBJ1-2 -
CASSYLGGTGELFF TGTGCCAGCAGTTACTTAGGGGGAACCGGGGAGCTGTTTTTT - TRBV6-6 14 TRBJ2-2 -
CAGRRIGEAFF TGTGCCGGGAGGAGAATAGGGGAAGCTTTCTTT - TRBV7-8 11 TRBJ1-1 once
CASGLGEGRGNTEAFF TGTGCTAGTGGTTTGGGGGAGGGACGGGGCAACACTGAAGCTTTCTTT - TRBV12-5 16 TRBJ1-1 -
CAWRLYRVRGTEAFF TGTGCCTGGAGATTATACAGGGTCAGAGGCACTGAAGCTTTCTTT - TRBV30 15 TRBJ1-1 -
CSAYRGETQYF TGCAGTGCTTACAGGGGAGAGACCCAGTACTTC TRBD1 TRBV20-1 11 TRBJ2-5 -
CASSQGIGVVYGYTF TGTGCCAGCAGCCAAGGAATCGGGGTCGTCTATGGCTACACCTTC - TRBV3-1/TRBV3-2 15 TRBJ1-2 few
CASSEGGELNYGYTF TGTGCCAGCAGTGAAGGAGGCGAATTAAACTATGGCTACACCTTC - TRBV2 15 TRBJ1-2 -
CASSTSTYEQYF TGTGCCAGCAGCACATCGACCTACGAGCAGTACTTC - TRBV6-2/TRBV6-3 12 TRBJ2-7 -
CASSLKPPPGLANYGYTF TGTGCCAGCAGCTTAAAACCCCCCCCGGGACTGGCTAACTATGGCTACACCTTC - TRBV7-3 18 TRBJ1-2 -
CATKGTSGAYNEQFF TGTGCCACTAAAGGGACTAGCGGAGCCTACAATGAGCAGTTCTTC TRBD2 TRBV19 15 TRBJ2-1 -
CASSLRGLVPYEQYF TGTGCCAGCAGCCTCCGGGGACTAGTCCCCTACGAGCAGTACTTC TRBD2 TRBV3-1/TRBV3-2 15 TRBJ2-7 -
CARTQVYGGYTF TGTGCCAGGACACAGGTTTATGGGGGCTACACCTTC - TRBV13 12 TRBJ1-2 -
CASSRAGGTDTQYF TGTGCCAGCAGCCGAGCGGGAGGAACAGATACGCAGTATTTT TRBD2 TRBV6-4 14 TRBJ2-3 -
CASSTRTLSSNQPQHF TGTGCCAGTAGTACCCGGACACTCAGTAGCAATCAGCCCCAGCATTTT - TRBV19 16 TRBJ1-5 -
CASSLGGLGYEQYF TGTGCCAGCAGCTTAGGAGGGTTAGGTTACGAGCAGTACTTC - TRBV7-8 14 TRBJ2-7 -
CASSQVPAGGPEQYF TGTGCCAGCAGCCAAGTCCCAGCGGGAGGACCCGAGCAGTACTTC TRBD2 TRBV3-1/TRBV3-2 15 TRBJ2-7 -
CASSFRGNTEAFF TGTGCCAGCAGCTTTCGAGGGAACACTGAAGCTTTCTTT - TRBV7-2 13 TRBJ1-1 -
CASSPITGIVGTDTQYF TGTGCCAGCAGTCCGATCACAGGGATCGTTGGCACAGATACGCAGTATTTT - TRBV27 17 TRBJ2-3 -
CASSLDRGINQPQHF TGTGCCAGCAGCCTAGACAGAGGGATAAATCAGCCCCAGCATTTT - TRBV9 15 TRBJ1-5 -
CASSQGGVPTLTDTQYF TGTGCCAGCAGCCAAGGGGGAGTCCCGACCCTCACAGATACGCAGTATTTT - TRBV4-2 17 TRBJ2-3 once
CASNHRGQNNEQFF TGTGCCAGTAATCACAGGGGGCAGAACAATGAGCAGTTCTTC TRBD1 TRBV19 14 TRBJ2-1 -
CASSYRELGKNEQYF TGTGCCAGCAGTTACAGGGAGTTAGGAAAAAACGAGCAGTACTTC - TRBV7-9 15 TRBJ2-7 many
CASSPGTGKSNHEQYF TGTGCCAGCAGCCCGGGGACAGGGAAGAGTAATCACGAGCAGTACTTC TRBD1 TRBV9 16 TRBJ2-7 -
CASRQGQNEQYF TGTGCCAGTAGGCAGGGACAGAACGAGCAGTACTTC TRBD1 TRBV19 12 TRBJ2-7 -
CASSSYSGSDYEQYF TGTGCCAGCAGCTCCTATAGCGGGTCCGACTACGAGCAGTACTTC TRBD2 TRBV7-8 15 TRBJ2-7 once
CASSLTLNTEAFF TGTGCCAGCAGCTTGACTTTGAACACTGAAGCTTTCTTT - TRBV5-4 13 TRBJ1-1 -
CASSLGGDRYTEAFF TGCGCCAGCAGCTTGGGAGGCGACAGGTACACTGAAGCTTTCTTT - TRBV5-1 15 TRBJ1-1 -
CAGSGQSYEQYF TGTGCCGGTAGCGGGCAATCCTACGAGCAGTACTTC TRBD2 TRBV7-9 12 TRBJ2-7 -
CAIRAQDRTEAFF TGTGCCATCCGTGCCCAGGATAGGACTGAAGCTTTCTTT - TRBV6-5 13 TRBJ1-1 -
CASSPSGRANTIYF TGTGCCAGCTCACCGTCGGGGAGGGCAAACACCATATATTTT - TRBV18 14 TRBJ1-3 -
CASSQAGGAFLEKLFF TGCGCCAGCAGCCAAGCGGGGGGGGCTTTCTTAGAAAAACTGTTTTTT - TRBV4-1 16 TRBJ1-4 -
CSVDGTSGRESSYNEQFF TGCAGCGTAGATGGGACTAGCGGGAGGGAGAGTTCCTACAATGAGCAGTTCTTC TRBD2 TRBV29-1 18 TRBJ2-1 -
CASRHLGGYEQYF TGTGCCAGCAGACACCTAGGGGGCTACGAGCAGTACTTC - TRBV10-3 13 TRBJ2-7 -
CASSVRRDRVVNQPQHF TGTGCCAGCAGCGTAAGACGGGACAGGGTAGTGAATCAGCCCCAGCATTTT TRBD1 TRBV9 17 TRBJ1-5 -
CASSFEGISYEQYF TGCGCCAGCAGCTTTGAGGGAATCTCCTACGAGCAGTACTTC - TRBV5-1 14 TRBJ2-7 -
CASSLERLVNTEAFF TGCGCCAGCAGCTTAGAGAGGTTGGTGAACACTGAAGCTTTCTTT - TRBV5-1 15 TRBJ1-1 -
CAWSAIGTGKWVVGNSPLHF TGTGCCTGGAGCGCTATTGGGACAGGGAAATGGGTTGTCGGTAATTCACCCCTCCACTTT TRBD1 TRBV30 20 TRBJ1-6 many
CASSLGGRANTEAFF TGTGCCAGCAGCTTAGGTGGCAGGGCGAACACTGAAGCTTTCTTT - TRBV11-3 15 TRBJ1-1 few
CASSGDSGSTHSYNEQFF TGTGCCAGCAGCGGGGATAGCGGGAGTACCCACTCCTACAATGAGCAGTTCTTC TRBD2 TRBV9 18 TRBJ2-1 -
CATSAGQRFNEQFF TGTGCCACCAGCGCGGGACAGCGATTCAATGAGCAGTTCTTC - TRBV24-1 14 TRBJ2-1 -
CASSLGVSNTEAFF TGTGCCAGCAGCTTGGGAGTTTCGAACACTGAAGCTTTCTTT - TRBV5-4 14 TRBJ1-1 few
CASSLIGTLRGYTF TGTGCCAGCAGCCTTATAGGGACACTCAGGGGCTACACCTTC - TRBV3-1/TRBV3-2 14 TRBJ1-2 few
CASSERQGEAFF TGCGCCAGCAGTGAAAGGCAGGGTGAAGCTTTCTTT - TRBV10-2 12 TRBJ1-1 -
CASSPTILTTSGERGEQFF TGTGCCAGCAGTCCCACTATTCTCACGACTAGCGGGGAGCGGGGTGAGCAGTTCTTC TRBD2 TRBV11-2 19 TRBJ2-1 -
CASGLGHGGLEQYF TGTGCTAGTGGTTTGGGACACGGAGGACTCGAGCAGTACTTC - TRBV12-5 14 TRBJ2-7 -